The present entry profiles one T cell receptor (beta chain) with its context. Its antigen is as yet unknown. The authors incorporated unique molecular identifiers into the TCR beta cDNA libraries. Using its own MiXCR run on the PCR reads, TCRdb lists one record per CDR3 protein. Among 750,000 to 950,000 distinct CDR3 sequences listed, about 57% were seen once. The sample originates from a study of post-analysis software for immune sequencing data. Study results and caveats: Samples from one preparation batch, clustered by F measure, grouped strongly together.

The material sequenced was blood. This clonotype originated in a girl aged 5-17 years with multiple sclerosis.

This chain's CDR3 is CSATEAYGYTF. The CDR3 nucleotides read TGCAGCGCCACGGAGGCCTATGGCTACACCTTC. The chain has TRBV29-1 and TRBJ1-2; D is unresolved. The germline V and J ends were trimmed by 7 bases and 4 bases, with 10 bases remaining between them. The CDR3 has 11 amino acids. Germline V CDR1 and CDR2: SQVTM, ANQGSEA.